Sequencing of this TCR beta chain was carried out in a study of neurological immune-mediated disorders. In this sample, this clonotype turned up many times. Source material was 2 million unsorted PBMCs, stored at -80 °C in RNAlater. Trimming at V came to 1 base and at J to 4 bases, leaving 5 bases not matched to a gene. CDR1 is MGHDK and CDR2 is SYGVNS in the germline V gene. The CDR3 consists of 17 residues. Over 190 million TCR-beta sequences from 15-18 subjects came out of each sequencing run. TCRdb analysed the 5' RACE reads with MiXCR anew, one entry per CDR3 protein. The data hold under 60,000 distinct CDR3 sequences, with about 3.7% observed a single time.

The sequence was obtained from a man in his forties with multiple sclerosis. The sequenced material came from PBMCs. The chain joins TRBV25-1 to TRBJ2-1; 12 nucleotides match TRBD2. Here the CDR3 DNA reads TGTGCCAGCAGTGAATCCATGACTAGCGGGGGTTACAATGAGCAGTTCTTC. Translating it yields CASSESMTSGGYNEQFF.